A single sample is the source of the 13 T cell receptor beta chains below, sequenced in a study of cytomegalovirus exposure and HLA in healthy donors. The assay was immunoSEQ multiplex PCR, and TCRdb's table has in-frame clones only and misses some. The data show 55,000 to 70,000 clones, around 93% seen once. Sequenced sample: PBMCs. Receptors originate from a young man in good health and CMV-seronegative.

The rearrangement joins TRBV6-5 to TRBJ2-5, with TRBD2 identical over 7 bases. This CDR3 comprises 14 residues. Germline trimming cut 3 bases from V and 3 bases from J; bases unmatched to any gene: 4. CDR1 and CDR2 from the germline V gene are MNHEY and SVGAGI. The CDR3 loop is CASSYGGSEETQYF. For the CDR3, the DNA is TGTGCCAGCAGTTATGGCGGGAGCGAAGAGACCCAGTACTTC.

The chain recombines TRBV4-2 with TRBJ2-7; D might be TRBD2 (6 bases). There are 16 residues in the CDR3. Trimming stripped 3 bases from V and 6 bases from J, with 21 bases between. Germline V lookup: CDR1 LGHNA, CDR2 YNFKEQ. DNA for the CDR3: TGTGCCAGCAGCCACCCCCGCACGGGAGAGCCCATCGAGCAGTACTTC. Translating it yields CASSHPRTGEPIEQYF.

The rearrangement links TRBV4-3 to TRBJ2-2; D is uncertain. Trimming took off 0 bases at V and 5 bases at J, with 7 bases between the two ends. Germline-derived CDR1 and CDR2 are LGHNA and YSLEER. The CDR3 contains 14 residues. The CDR3 sequence is CASSQDSRTGELFF. In DNA form, the CDR3 reads TGCGCCAGCAGCCAAGACTCGCGGACCGGGGAGCTGTTTTTT.

The rearrangement joins TRBV14 to TRBJ2-5; 14 nucleotides align to TRBD2. CDR1 SGHDN and CDR2 FVKESK come from the germline V gene. The CDR3 has 18 amino acids. The J segment lost 3 bases and the V segment lost 5 bases, leaving 11 bases of the junction unmatched. The chain's CDR3 is CASSYGLAGGRAKETQYF. CDR3 bases: TGTGCCAGCAGCTACGGACTAGCGGGAGGAAGGGCTAAAGAGACCCAGTACTTC.

The chain has TRBV7-3 and TRBJ2-6; TRBD1 matches 11 bases. J gave up 12 bases and V 4 bases, and 5 bases lay outside the gene matches. This CDR3 is built from 14 residues. Germline lookup yields CDR1 SGHTA and CDR2 FQGTGA. In DNA, the CDR3 is TGTGCCAGCAGCTCCAGCGGGACAGGGGGCGTCCTGACTTTC. This gives the protein CASSSSGTGGVLTF.

The chain is built from TRBV28 and TRBJ2-1, with D tentatively TRBD2 (7 bases). Trimming took 6 bases from V and 3 from J, leaving 21 bases between them. Looked up from germline, CDR1 is MDHEN and CDR2 is SYDVKM. This CDR3 is 17 amino acids long. CDR3 in amino acids: CASSNLAAWGLYNEQFF. CDR3 DNA: TGTGCCAGCAGCAACCTAGCGGCCTGGGGGCTCTACAATGAGCAGTTCTTC.

V gene TRBV10-3 combines with J gene TRBJ2-1; a possible D gene is TRBD1 (6 bases). Trimming pared 8 bases from V and 5 bases from J, leaving 13 bases between. CDR3 length: 13 residues. The germline CDR1 and CDR2 sequences are ENHRY and SYGVKD. The CDR3 coding sequence is TGTGCCATCGCCAGGGGTGAGGACAATGAGCAGTTCTTC. Translation: CAIARGEDNEQFF.

This chain joins TRBV6-5 and TRBJ2-3, with a weak D call TRBD2 (5 bases). V lost 5 bases, J lost 0 bases, and 12 bases lay in between. Looked up from germline, CDR1 is MNHEY and CDR2 is SVGAGI. The CDR3 length is 15 residues. The DNA for the CDR3 is TGTGCCAGCAGTCGCGCCCGGGGAAGCACAGATACGCAGTATTTT. The encoded protein is CASSRARGSTDTQYF.

The chain couples TRBV27 to TRBJ2-6; tentative D call: TRBD2 (6 bases). Trimming took 3 bases from V and 1 from J, leaving 16 bases between them. Germline CDR1 MNHEY, CDR2 SMNVEV (reference sequence). This CDR3 region has 18 residues. The CDR3 region has the DNA TGTGCCAGCAGTTTTCGGGGGAGTCGGCAGTCTGGGGCCAACGTCCTGACTTTC. Protein product: CASSFRGSRQSGANVLTF. The full variable domain, with the rest looked up from reference TRBV27 and TRBJ2-6, is EAQVTQNPRYLITVTGKKLTVTCSQNMNHEYMSWYRQDPGLGLRQIYYSMNVEVTDKGDVPEGYKVSRKEKRNFPLILESPSPNQTSLYFCASSFRGSRQSGANVLTFGAGSRLTVL.

This chain uses TRBV5-6 with TRBJ1-4, with 12 bases aligning to TRBD1. V was pared by 5 bases and J by 11 bases, with 7 bases of the junction left unmatched. Germline loops: CDR1 SGHDT, CDR2 YYEEEE. The CDR3 loop spans 14 amino acids. CDR3 residues: CASSWDRGRSKLFF. The CDR3 DNA reads as TGTGCCAGCAGTTGGGACAGGGGGCGAAGTAAACTGTTTTTT.

The V and J genes are TRBV6-6 and TRBJ2-1; possible D gene TRBD2, 6 bases. CDR3 length equals 15 residues. CDR1 is MNHNY and CDR2 is SVGAGI in the germline V gene (reference sequence). Trimming cost V 7 bases and J 5 bases, with 18 bases left between them. The CDR3 sequence: CASNPLGGPHNEQFF. The CDR3 DNA follows: TGTGCCAGCAACCCCTTGGGAGGCCCCCACAATGAGCAGTTCTTC.

V usage is TRBV15 and J usage is TRBJ2-7; 10 nucleotides line up with TRBD1. V lost 6 bases and J lost 3; bases outside the gene matches: 5. CDR3 size: 14 residues. Germline V gives CDR1 LNHNV, CDR2 YYDKDF (reference sequence). The CDR3 nucleotides are TGTGCCACCAGGAGGAGGGACAGGGGCTACGAGCAGTACTTC. Encoded protein: CATRRRDRGYEQYF. The entire variable domain, with the rest obtained from reference TRBV15 and TRBJ2-7, is as follows: DAMVIQNPRYQVTQFGKPVTLSCSQTLNHNVMYWYQQKSSQAPKLLFHYYDKDFNNEADTPDNFQSRRPNTSFCFLDIRSPGLGDTAMYLCATRRRDRGYEQYFGPGTRLTVT.

The chain is built from TRBV7-2 and TRBJ2-1; D not resolved. The CDR3 sequence is 15 residues long. Germline V gives CDR1 SGHTA, CDR2 FQGNSA. With 1 base removed from V and 4 bases from J, the gap between germline ends came to 11 bases. Here the CDR3 DNA reads TGTGCCAGCAGCTTAGATTCGACTTTTTACAATGAGCAGTTCTTC. It encodes CASSLDSTFYNEQFF.